The next 16 T cell receptor beta chains were all read from a single sample in a study of blood T cell repertoires in COVID-19. Data came from immunoSEQ multiplex PCR; TCRdb stores just in-frame clones and leaves some out. The table includes some 200,000 clones, more than 75% detected once. The sequenced material came from PBMCs or T cells enriched from blood (not recorded which). These TCRs come from a woman between 40 and 55 years old with acute COVID-19.

The rearrangement joins TRBV4-2 to TRBJ2-3, with a possible D match to TRBD2 (7 bases). Per the germline V gene, CDR1 is LGHNA and CDR2 is YNFKEQ. V dropped 0 bases and J dropped 5 bases, with 18 bases sitting between them. The CDR3 extends over 17 amino acids. CDR3: CASSQEGRGGRKDTQYF. As DNA, the CDR3 is TGTGCCAGCAGCCAAGAGGGGAGGGGGGGCCGGAAAGATACGCAGTATTTT.

The count of this clone is one. This sequence joins TRBV11-2 and TRBJ2-2; 9 positions match TRBD1. The V gene end was trimmed by 1 base and the J gene end by 0 bases; junction bases not matched to a gene: 3. CDR3 size: 17 residues. Germline V gene lookup returns CDR1 SGHAT and CDR2 FQNNGV. The CDR3, as DNA: TGTGCCAGCAGCTTAGGAGGGACAGGGCCGAACACCGGGGAGCTGTTTTTT. It codes for CASSLGGTGPNTGELFF.

This rearrangement joins TRBV7-8 to TRBJ2-1, with D possibly being TRBD1 (6 bases). Germline V gene data show CDR1 as SGHVS and CDR2 as FQNEAQ. The CDR3 has 17 amino acids. V was trimmed by 1 base and J by 0 bases, leaving 13 bases between them. The CDR3: CASSLEWDTFSYNEQFF. The CDR3 DNA follows: TGTGCCAGCAGCTTAGAGTGGGACACCTTCTCCTACAATGAGCAGTTCTTC.

V and J are TRBV5-4 and TRBJ1-2, with 8 bases fitting TRBD1. The CDR3 length is 14 residues. V gave up 5 bases and J gave up 0 bases; unmatched junction bases: 3. Germline CDR1 and CDR2: SGHNT and YYREEE (reference sequence). This CDR3 is CASSHRGSNYGYTF. The DNA for the CDR3 is TGTGCCAGCAGTCACAGGGGGTCTAACTATGGCTACACCTTC.

In its sample, this clone was seen once. This chain connects TRBV27 to TRBJ2-7; perhaps TRBD2 as D (5 bases). Germline CDR1 MNHEY, CDR2 SMNVEV (reference sequence). V dropped 6 bases and J dropped 6 bases, with 9 bases sitting between them. The CDR3 totals 11 residues. The chain's CDR3 is CASSLGGEQYF. The CDR3, as DNA: TGTGCCAGCAGCTTAGGAGGCGAGCAGTACTTC.

The chain is built from TRBV19 and TRBJ1-3, with 7 bases fitting TRBD1. Trimming removed 6 bases from V and 3 bases from J; junction bases left unmatched: 5. The CDR3 has 14 amino acids. In germline, CDR1 is LNHDA, CDR2 SQIVND (reference sequence). The CDR3 sequence is CASRTGASGNTIYF. The CDR3 coding sequence is TGTGCCAGTAGAACAGGGGCAAGTGGAAACACCATATATTTT.

The chain uses TRBV12-3 or TRBV12-4 and TRBJ1-1, with D possibly matching TRBD1 (5 bases). Trimming stripped 7 bases from V and 9 bases from J, with 15 bases between. The CDR3 is made up of 12 amino acids. CDR3 bases: TGTGCCAGCACCCGATGGTCAGGGAAAGCTTTCTTT. Its translation is CASTRWSGKAFF.

This clone turned up a few times. This chain links TRBV7-2 with TRBJ1-4; D perhaps matches TRBD1 (6 bases). The CDR3 extends over 15 amino acids. With 5 bases removed from V and 8 bases from J, the gap between germline ends came to 18 bases. CDR1 is SGHTA, CDR2 FQGNSA, per germline. The CDR3 here is CASSPDSLFREKLFF. For the CDR3, the DNA is TGTGCCAGCAGCCCGGACAGCCTTTTTCGAGAAAAACTGTTTTTT. Combining the CDR3 with reference TRBV7-2 and TRBJ1-4 gives the whole variable domain GAGVSQSPSNKVTEKGKDVELRCDPISGHTALYWYRQSLGQGLEFLIYFQGNSAPDKSGLPSDRFSAERTGGSVSTLTIQRTQQEDSAVYLCASSPDSLFREKLFFGSGTQLSVL.

This chain joins TRBV10-2 and TRBJ2-1; D unclear. V was trimmed by 6 bases and J by 8 bases, leaving 8 bases between them. CDR1 is WSHSY and CDR2 is SAAADI in the germline V gene. The CDR3 covers 11 residues. CDR3 sequence: CASRFLDEQFF. The CDR3 DNA reads as TGCGCCAGCAGATTTCTCGATGAGCAGTTCTTC.

The rearrangement joins TRBV30 to TRBJ1-4, with D perhaps matching TRBD1 (5 bases). Germline V gives CDR1 GTSNPN, CDR2 SVGIG (reference sequence). V was trimmed by 0 bases and J by 7 bases, leaving 12 bases between them. The CDR3 sequence is 14 residues long. Here the CDR3 reads CAWSVKGRGEKLFF. The CDR3 coding sequence is TGTGCCTGGAGTGTAAAGGGGCGCGGTGAAAAACTGTTTTTT.

The chain links TRBV24-1 to TRBJ2-3; the D gene is possibly TRBD1 (6 bases). CDR1 is KGHDR and CDR2 is SFDVKD in the germline V gene. Trimming left V 5 bases short and J 3 bases short, with 14 bases between. The CDR3 is made up of 15 amino acids. The CDR3 region is CATSGSEQGTDTQYF. DNA of the CDR3: TGTGCCACCAGTGGTTCAGAGCAGGGGACAGATACGCAGTATTTT.

This clone was observed a few times. This chain uses TRBV10-2 with TRBJ2-5; D perhaps matches TRBD2 (5 bases). Trimming removed 6 bases at V and 7 bases at J, with 15 bases between. There are 13 residues in the CDR3. The V gene's germline CDR1 is WSHSY and CDR2 SAAADI. This chain's CDR3 is CASSERSPGTQYF. As DNA, the CDR3 is TGCGCCAGCAGCGAGCGGAGTCCGGGGACCCAGTACTTC.

This sequence joins TRBV19 and TRBJ2-1, with a tentative D call TRBD2 (6 bases). V was trimmed by 3 bases and J by 7 bases, leaving 10 bases between them. From germline, CDR1 is LNHDA and CDR2 SQIVND (reference sequence). The CDR3 is 13 amino acids. The CDR3 sequence is CASSMRGGNEQFF. The CDR3 DNA reads TGTGCCAGTAGTATGAGGGGAGGAAATGAGCAGTTCTTC.

The genes are TRBV2 and TRBJ2-5; a possible D gene is TRBD2 (5 bases). Trimming cost V 10 bases and J 5 bases, with 20 bases left between them. The CDR3 length is 14 residues. Germline CDR1 reads SNHLY; CDR2 reads FYNNEI. The DNA of the CDR3 is TGTGCCACGGGTCTGCGCCGGACTCGGGAGACCCAGTACTTC. This gives the protein CATGLRRTRETQYF.

The J gene is TRBJ2-3, the V gene TRBV24-1; D is possibly TRBD1 (6 bases). V shed 1 base and J shed 1 base, with 11 bases lying between them. CDR3 length: 16 residues. Germline-derived CDR1 and CDR2 are KGHDR and SFDVKD. CDR3 sequence: CATSDFGTKGTDTQYF. The CDR3 nucleotides are TGTGCCACCAGTGATTTTGGGACAAAGGGCACAGATACGCAGTATTTT.

CDR3 sequence: CASKEIAGVTSTDTQYF. The CDR3 region has the DNA TGTGCCAGCAAGGAAATAGCGGGGGTCACTAGCACAGATACGCAGTATTTT. The chain is built from TRBV2 and TRBJ2-3; 9 bases fit TRBD2. CDR1 SNHLY and CDR2 FYNNEI come from the germline V gene. Trimming took 7 bases from V and 0 from J; bases not matched to a gene: 11. The CDR3 totals 17 residues. Using reference TRBV2 and TRBJ2-3 for the parts outside the CDR3, the full variable domain is EPEVTQTPSHQVTQMGQEVILRCVPISNHLYFYWYRQILGQKVEFLVSFYNNEISEKSEIFDDQFSVERPDGSNFTLKIRSTKLEDSAMYFCASKEIAGVTSTDTQYFGPGTRLTVL.